The clone carrying this T cell receptor (beta chain) was detected many times. Per germline, CDR1 SGHKS and CDR2 YYEKEE (reference sequence). The CDR3 extends over 14 amino acids. V was cut by 0 bases and J by 3 bases, with 7 bases left in between. TCRdb independently ran MiXCR on the RT-PCR reads; one entry per CDR3 protein. The sample gives approximately 570,000 distinct CDR3 sequences, 6.5% to 8% of which show up once; about an eighth is in the top ten. The sample originates from a study of response to subunit inactivated influenza vaccine. This specimen was PBMCs from blood, taken around 25 months after vaccination. The origin of this receptor is a man between 50 and 69 years old who received an inactivated influenza vaccine. The chain links TRBV5-5 to TRBJ1-5; perhaps TRBD1 as D (5 bases). The CDR3 here is CASSLVGANQPQHF. The CDR3 DNA is TGTGCCAGCAGCTTGGTAGGGGCCAATCAGCCCCAGCATTTT.